The next 14 T cell receptor beta chains were all read from a single sample in a study of neurological immune-mediated disorders. MiXCR, run by TCRdb on the 5' RACE reads, gives a single entry per CDR3 protein. Altogether about 16,000 distinct CDR3 sequences are present, 7% to 9.5% being singletons, with the ten largest covering under 55%. The sequencing input was CD8+ T cells from blood. These receptors originate from a man aged 45 to 65 in good health.

This clonotype was recorded at least ten times. J is TRBJ2-1 and V is TRBV7-2; 11 nucleotides align to TRBD2. V shed 1 base and J 8 bases; nucleotides not matched to a gene: 10. Germline V gives CDR1 SGHTA, CDR2 FQGNSA. This CDR3 has 17 residues. DNA for the CDR3: TGTGCCAGCAGCTTAGTGGCCACTAGCGGGAGAGGGTATGAGCAGTTCTTC. Its translation is CASSLVATSGRGYEQFF.

This clonotype was observed many times. The CDR3 loop is CAISTSSYNEQFF. The CDR3 region has the DNA TGTGCCATCAGCACGAGCTCCTACAATGAGCAGTTCTTC. The rearrangement links TRBV10-3 to TRBJ2-1, with D hard to call. CDR3 length equals 13 residues. CDR1 is ENHRY and CDR2 is SYGVKD in the germline V gene. Trimming stripped 6 bases from V and 0 bases from J, with 6 bases between.

At least ten counts were recorded for this clonotype. The CDR3 nucleotides read TGTGCCAGCAGCCGCCACGGGGGGCAAAACTATGGCTACACCTTC. Translated, it gives CASSRHGGQNYGYTF. The chain employs TRBV28 and TRBJ1-2; a weak D match, TRBD1 (6 bases). V was cut by 6 bases and J by 2 bases, with 16 bases left in between. CDR1 is MDHEN, CDR2 SYDVKM, per germline. The CDR3 covers 15 residues.

There are many counts of this clonotype. The chain is built from TRBV25-1 and TRBJ2-5, with 7 positions matching TRBD1. Germline-derived CDR1 and CDR2 are MGHDK and SYGVNS. V lost 3 bases, J lost 5 bases, and 6 bases stayed unmatched. This CDR3 is 14 amino acids long. The CDR3 nucleotides are TGTGCCAGCAGTGAGACAGGGTGGTTGGAGACCCAGTACTTC. Its protein is CASSETGWLETQYF.

This chain's CDR3 is CASNPLVFGGTDTQYF. The CDR3 DNA is TGTGCCAGCAACCCCCTAGTGTTTGGGGGCACAGATACGCAGTATTTT. The chain has TRBV7-2 and TRBJ2-3; D uncertain. CDR3 length: 16 residues. V lost 7 bases, J lost 1 base, and 18 bases lay in between. Germline assignment: CDR1 SGHTA and CDR2 FQGNSA.

This clonotype is classed as medium-sized. The chain links TRBV7-9 to TRBJ2-5; no clear D. CDR3 length equals 14 residues. CDR1 is SEHNR and CDR2 is FQNEAQ in the germline V gene (reference sequence). The V and J ends lost 5 bases and 4 bases respectively, with 14 bases between them. The CDR3 here is CASSGETIRETQYF. CDR3 bases: TGTGCCAGCAGCGGGGAAACAATTCGAGAGACCCAGTACTTC.

This clonotype is labeled medium-sized (0.01 to 0.1%). The chain couples TRBV5-1 to TRBJ2-2, with D possibly TRBD1 on 5 matching bases. The germline CDR1 and CDR2 sequences are SGHRS and YFSETQ. The CDR3 is made up of 15 amino acids. The germline V and J ends were trimmed by 0 bases and 3 bases, with 9 bases remaining between them. The CDR3 spells CASSLVQGDTGELFF. As DNA, the CDR3 is TGCGCCAGCAGCTTGGTTCAGGGTGACACCGGGGAGCTGTTTTTT.

Sample share makes this clonotype medium-sized. The chain is built from TRBV14 and TRBJ2-7; 10 bases agree with TRBD2. The CDR3 spans 16 residues. Germline values: CDR1 SGHDN, CDR2 FVKESK. Losses at the gene ends were 5 bases for V and 5 bases for J; bases not matched to a gene: 12. The CDR3 nucleotides are TGTGCCAGCAGCAAAACCGCAGCGGGAGGGCCTGACGAGCAGTACTTC. Its protein product is CASSKTAAGGPDEQYF.

In this sample, this clonotype turned up many times. The chain joins TRBV11-2 to TRBJ2-7; D might be TRBD2 (5 bases). The germline V and J ends were trimmed by 1 base and 0 bases, with 7 bases remaining between them. There are 14 residues in the CDR3. CDR1 and CDR2 from the germline V gene are SGHAT and FQNNGV. CDR3 in amino acids: CASSLVGISYEQYF. The DNA for the CDR3 is TGTGCCAGCAGCTTAGTCGGGATCTCCTACGAGCAGTACTTC. Based on the CDR3 plus reference TRBV11-2 and TRBJ2-7, the full variable domain is EAGVAQSPRYKIIEKRQSVAFWCNPISGHATLYWYQQILGQGPKLLIQFQNNGVVDDSQLPKDRFSAERLKGVDSTLKIQPAKLEDSAVYLCASSLVGISYEQYFGPGTRLTVT.

This clonotype occurred many times. The CDR3 reads CATSTGTSVGDTQYF. CDR3 nucleotide sequence: TGTGCCACCAGCACGGGGACTAGCGTGGGGGATACGCAGTATTTT. The V gene is TRBV15, the J gene TRBJ2-3; 10 positions agree with TRBD2. Germline CDR1 reads LNHNV; CDR2 reads YYDKDF (reference sequence). V lost 4 bases, J lost 6 bases, and 7 bases stayed unmatched. The CDR3 extends over 15 amino acids.

This clonotype occurred many times. The chain uses TRBV7-9 and TRBJ2-2, with D possibly TRBD2 on 6 matching bases. Between the trimmed V and J ends, which lost 6 bases and 4 bases, there was a span of 21 bases. Germline CDR1 SEHNR, CDR2 FQNEAQ (reference sequence). This CDR3 contains 17 residues. CDR3 sequence reads: CASRLQGGEESTGELFF. In DNA, the CDR3 is TGTGCCAGCAGGCTTCAAGGAGGGGAGGAGAGCACCGGGGAGCTGTTTTTT.

As concerns this clonotype: Compared with germline, one end of the junction differs, possibly owing to a read error. The chain combines TRBV29-1 with TRBJ1-2; a possible D gene is TRBD1 (6 bases). This CDR3 comprises 13 residues. Germline CDR1 and CDR2: SQVTM and ANQGSEA. The CDR3 sequence: CRVGDKPNYSYTF. In DNA, the CDR3 is TGCAGAGTAGGGGACAAGCCTAACTATAGCTACACCTTC.

This clonotype was recorded many times. The chain has TRBV4-3 and TRBJ2-7, with D maybe TRBD2 (6 bases). There are 15 residues in the CDR3. Germline V gives CDR1 LGHNA, CDR2 YSLEER. Trimming pared 0 bases from V and 1 base from J, leaving 10 bases between. The CDR3 region is CASSQEGEVSYEQYF. As DNA, the CDR3 is TGCGCCAGCAGCCAAGAAGGGGAGGTGTCCTACGAGCAGTACTTC.

This clonotype occurred many times. The chain has TRBV9 and TRBJ2-1; 7 positions agree with TRBD2. The trim removed 8 bases at V and 11 bases at J, leaving 10 bases unmatched. CDR1 is SGDLS and CDR2 is YYNGEE in the germline V gene. This CDR3 has 12 residues. As DNA, the CDR3 is TGTGCCAGTGGTACGAGCGGGGTCAAGCAGTTCTTC. This gives the protein CASGTSGVKQFF.